These T cell receptor beta chains were read from a single sample in a study of cytomegalovirus exposure and HLA in healthy donors. Here immunoSEQ multiplex PCR was the method, and the copy in TCRdb shows in-frame clones only, minus some. Of more than 150,000 clones in the sample, 60% to 80% are singletons; the top ten hold less than 9.5%. Sample: PBMCs. The source of these receptors is a woman aged 40 to 50 in good health and CMV-seropositive. The CDR3 runs from the conserved cysteine through the conserved F or W. The D gene is left open where the match is weak. Clone size is given for some rows only: seen once, a few or many times, or a class if the clone is expanded.

CDR3 length,clone size,J gene,D gene,V gene,CDR3 DNA,CDR3 protein
15,-,TRBJ2-1,TRBD1,TRBV7-3,TGTGCCAGCAGCTTAACAGGGGGCGAGGGCACTGAGCAGTTCTTC,CASSLTGGEGTEQFF
15,-,TRBJ2-5,-,TRBV14,TGTGCCAGCAGCCAAGATTCGAGTCCGACTTCGGCCCAGTACTTC,CASSQDSSPTSAQYF
13,-,TRBJ1-3,-,TRBV7-9,TGTGCCAGCAGCTTGGGGCCCGGAAACACCATATATTTT,CASSLGPGNTIYF
17,-,TRBJ1-1,-,TRBV11-3,TGCGCCAGCAGCCAAGATCAGAGGCCGCAGTCGAACACTGAAGCTTTCTTT,CASSQDQRPQSNTEAFF
14,-,TRBJ2-5,TRBD1,TRBV5-1,TGCGCCAGCAGCGCAGGACAGGGTGGAGAGACCCAGTACTTC,CASSAGQGGETQYF
18,-,TRBJ2-7,TRBD2,TRBV5-6,TGTGCCAGCAGCCCCTTCGGGACTAGCGGGAGCAAGGGACTCGAGCAGTACTTC,CASSPFGTSGSKGLEQYF
16,-,TRBJ2-3,TRBD2,TRBV13,TGTGCCAGCAGCTCCTTGCGGGAGGCAAGCACAGATACGCAGTATTTT,CASSSLREASTDTQYF
14,-,TRBJ1-2,TRBD1,TRBV6-5,TGTGCCAGCAGTTACTTACAGGGGGCTGTCGGCTACACCTTC,CASSYLQGAVGYTF
14,-,TRBJ1-1,-,TRBV6-1,TGTGCCAGCTATGGGATTGGGGGCGGCACTGAAGCTTTCTTT,CASYGIGGGTEAFF
14,-,TRBJ1-2,-,TRBV27,TGTGCCAGCAGTATCGAACAGGGCCCTTATGGCTACACCTTC,CASSIEQGPYGYTF
14,-,TRBJ2-7,-,TRBV27,TGTGCCAGCAGTTTAAGCGGAGACTCCTACGAGCAGTACTTC,CASSLSGDSYEQYF
13,-,TRBJ1-5,TRBD1,TRBV19,TGTGCCAGTAGCACAGGGGCCGGGCAGCCCCAGCATTTT,CASSTGAGQPQHF
14,-,TRBJ2-7,-,TRBV7-9,TGTGCCAGCAGCCCCACGGTGCCGACCTACGAGCAGTACTTC,CASSPTVPTYEQYF
14,-,TRBJ1-4,-,TRBV7-9,TGTGCCAGCAGCTTGGACAGTTACGCTGAAAAACTGTTTTTT,CASSLDSYAEKLFF
15,-,TRBJ2-1,TRBD1,TRBV7-2,TGTGCCAGCAGCCTCGGACAGGGGACCGTCAATGAGCAGTTCTTC,CASSLGQGTVNEQFF
15,few,TRBJ2-7,TRBD1,TRBV27,TGTGCCAGCGGCATACAGGGGGTAGTCTCCTACGAGCAGTACTTC,CASGIQGVVSYEQYF
14,-,TRBJ2-7,TRBD2,TRBV29-1,TGCAGCGCTGGGGGGGGTCAGTCATCCTACGAGCAGTACTTC,CSAGGGQSSYEQYF
13,-,TRBJ1-5,-,TRBV27,TGTGCCAGCAGCCCGGGTAGCGGGGGGCCCCAGCATTTT,CASSPGSGGPQHF
14,-,TRBJ2-7,TRBD2,TRBV7-6,TGTGCCAGCAGCTACGGGACTAGCGGCTACGAGCAGTACTTC,CASSYGTSGYEQYF
17,few,TRBJ2-1,TRBD2,TRBV7-2,TGTGCCAGCAGCTTAGTACTTACTAGCGGTAGCTACAATGAGCAGTTCTTC,CASSLVLTSGSYNEQFF
15,-,TRBJ2-1,TRBD2,TRBV7-3,TGTGCCAGCAGCTTCGGACTAGCGGGGTTCAATGAGCAGTTCTTC,CASSFGLAGFNEQFF
11,once,TRBJ2-3,TRBD2,TRBV20-1,TGCAGTGCCGCTAGCGGGAATACGCAGTATTTT,CSAASGNTQYF
14,-,TRBJ2-2,-,TRBV7-9,TGTGCCAGCAGCTCCAACCGGGCGGGCGGGGAGCTGTTTTTT,CASSSNRAGGELFF
19,-,TRBJ2-7,TRBD2,TRBV18,TGTGCCAGCTCACCTCCGGGGTTGGCGGGAGGCCTCCCGGGCGGCGAGCAGTACTTC,CASSPPGLAGGLPGGEQYF
15,few,TRBJ2-1,TRBD2,TRBV9,TGTGCCAGCAGCGAGCGACTAGCGGGATACAATGAGCAGTTCTTC,CASSERLAGYNEQFF
15,-,TRBJ2-3,TRBD2,TRBV5-4,TGTGCCAGCAGCCTGACTAGCCTCCACACAGATACGCAGTATTTT,CASSLTSLHTDTQYF
14,-,TRBJ2-7,-,TRBV21-1,TGTGCCAGCAGCAAGGCAGGGCCGCAATACGAGCAGTACTTC,CASSKAGPQYEQYF
15,-,TRBJ1-1,TRBD1,TRBV7-2,TGTGCCAGCAGCAGAGACAGGGGGCAATGGACTGAAGCTTTCTTT,CASSRDRGQWTEAFF
16,-,TRBJ2-1,-,TRBV4-2,TGTGCCAGCAGCCAAGAGAGTGATGCGCTATTTAATGAGCAGTTCTTC,CASSQESDALFNEQFF
15,-,TRBJ2-1,-,TRBV7-3,TGTGCCAGCAGCGCTTGGGGCCTAAGGGAGGATGAGCAGTTCTTC,CASSAWGLREDEQFF
16,-,TRBJ2-5,-,TRBV7-2,TGTGCCAGCAGCTTAGGGGGTGGGGCTAAAGGGAAGACCCAGTACTTC,CASSLGGGAKGKTQYF
19,-,TRBJ2-5,-,TRBV29-1,TGCAGCGTTGAAGATCGTCCGCTCCCTGAGGGGGCAGGAGGGAAGACCCAGTACTTC,CSVEDRPLPEGAGGKTQYF
14,few,TRBJ1-1,TRBD1,TRBV9,TGTGCCAGCAGACAGGGGTTATCGAACACTGAAGCTTTCTTT,CASRQGLSNTEAFF
17,-,TRBJ2-5,TRBD2,TRBV7-9,TGTGCCAGCAGCACAGAAACCGGGACTAGCGTACAAGAGACCCAGTACTTC,CASSTETGTSVQETQYF
13,few,TRBJ2-7,-,TRBV27,TGTGCCAGCAGGGCGCAGGGGAGTTGGGAGCAGTACTTC,CASRAQGSWEQYF
13,once,TRBJ2-5,-,TRBV5-4,TGTGCCAGCAGCCCAACTAGGCAAGAGACCCAGTACTTC,CASSPTRQETQYF
15,-,TRBJ1-2,-,TRBV28,TGTGCCAGCAGTCCTCCCCCGGCGGGGGCTTTTGGCTACACCTTC,CASSPPPAGAFGYTF
16,-,TRBJ2-1,-,TRBV28,TGTGCCAGCAGTCGGGAGTCCCCTCCCTCCTACAATGAGCAGTTCTTC,CASSRESPPSYNEQFF
14,-,TRBJ1-4,-,TRBV18,TGTGCCAGCTCACTACAGGGCCTTAATGAAAAACTGTTTTTT,CASSLQGLNEKLFF
14,-,TRBJ2-3,TRBD1,TRBV28,TGTGCCAGCAGTTTACGACAGGGACCAGATACGCAGTATTTT,CASSLRQGPDTQYF
17,-,TRBJ2-3,TRBD1,TRBV4-1,TGCGCCAGCAGCCAACACCCGGGACAGGGGGCGCGAGATACGCAGTATTTT,CASSQHPGQGARDTQYF
15,-,TRBJ1-5,-,TRBV2,TGTGCCAGCAGTATCGGAGGAGATAGCAATCAGCCCCAGCATTTT,CASSIGGDSNQPQHF
17,-,TRBJ1-4,TRBD1,TRBV28,TGTGCCAGCAGTTCCCCCTCCTCGACAGGGCCTAATGAAAAACTGTTTTTT,CASSSPSSTGPNEKLFF
15,-,TRBJ2-1,TRBD1,TRBV11-3,TGTGCCAGCAGCTTGCGGCCAGGACAGGGCAATGAGCAGTTCTTC,CASSLRPGQGNEQFF
12,-,TRBJ1-2,-,TRBV6-6,TGTGCCAGCTCACCTCGGGGGGAGTATTTTGACTTC,CASSPRGEYFDF